The TCR beta chain described here comes from a study of post-analysis software for immune sequencing data. Looking at the study overall: Patients had relapsing-remitting, secondary progressive or progressive-relapsing multiple sclerosis; some lacked subtype.

Findings of the study overall: In patients, TRBV5-6, TRBV5-1 and TRBV20-1 belonged to four or five TRBV segments found more frequently than in controls. Versus controls, multiple sclerosis patients showed significantly lower diversity (normalized Chao1).

Germline CDR1 is SGHDN and CDR2 is FVKESK. The CDR3 consists of 13 residues. Trimming removed 2 bases from V and 4 bases from J, with 7 bases in between. The TCR beta cDNA libraries carried unique molecular identifiers. When about 1 to 11 million T cells were used, they gave around 500,000 cDNA molecules. MiXCR, run by TCRdb on the PCR reads, gives a single entry per CDR3 protein. Of just over 250,000 distinct CDR3 sequences listed, 30% to 45% are singletons. This clonotype appeared many times. Its cognate antigen is unknown. V is TRBV14 and J is TRBJ2-3; D assignment may be TRBD1 or TRBD2 (5 bases each). Input material: blood. The sequence came from a girl aged 5-17 years with multiple sclerosis. This CDR3 reads CASSQQGADTQYF. The CDR3 DNA is TGTGCCAGCAGCCAACAGGGAGCAGATACGCAGTATTTT. The variable domain in full, with the rest retrieved from reference TRBV14 and TRBJ2-3, is EAGVTQFPSHSVIEKGQTVTLRCDPISGHDNLYWYRRVMGKEIKFLLHFVKESKQDESGMPNNRFLAERTGGTYSTLKVQPAELEDSGVYFCASSQQGADTQYFGPGTRLTVL.